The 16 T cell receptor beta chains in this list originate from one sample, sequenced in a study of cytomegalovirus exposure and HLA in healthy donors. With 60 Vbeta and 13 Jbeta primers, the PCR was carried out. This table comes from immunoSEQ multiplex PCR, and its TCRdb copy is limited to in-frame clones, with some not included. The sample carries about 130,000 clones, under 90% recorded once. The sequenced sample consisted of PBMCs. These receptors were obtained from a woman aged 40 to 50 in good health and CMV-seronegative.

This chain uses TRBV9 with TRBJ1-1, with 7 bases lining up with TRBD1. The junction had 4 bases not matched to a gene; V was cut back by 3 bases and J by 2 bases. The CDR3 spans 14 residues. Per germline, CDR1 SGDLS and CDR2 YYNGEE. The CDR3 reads CASSEGDSNTEAFF. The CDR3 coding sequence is TGTGCCAGCAGCGAAGGGGACAGTAACACTGAAGCTTTCTTT.

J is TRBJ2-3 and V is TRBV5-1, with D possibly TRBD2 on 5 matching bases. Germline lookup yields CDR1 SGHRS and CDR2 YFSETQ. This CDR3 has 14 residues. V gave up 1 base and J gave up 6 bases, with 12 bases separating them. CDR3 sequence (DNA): TGCGCCAGCAGCTTGATGAGGGTTGGGGATACGCAGTATTTT. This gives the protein CASSLMRVGDTQYF.

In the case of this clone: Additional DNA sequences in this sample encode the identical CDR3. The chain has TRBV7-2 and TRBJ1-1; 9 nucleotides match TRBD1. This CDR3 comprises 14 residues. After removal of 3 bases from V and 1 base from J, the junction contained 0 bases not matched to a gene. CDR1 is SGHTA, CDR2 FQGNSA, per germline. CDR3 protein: CASSLGQGNTEAFF. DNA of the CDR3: TGTGCCAGCAGCTTGGGACAGGGGAACACTGAAGCTTTCTTT.

This CDR3 reads CASSQVRSTGQGKVDTF. The CDR3 bases are TGTGCCAGCAGCCAAGTTCGTTCCACGGGACAGGGTAAAGTCGACACCTTC. J is TRBJ1-2 and V is TRBV4-2; 9 bases line up with TRBD1. J gave up 12 bases and V 1 base, and 18 bases lay outside the gene matches. Germline-derived CDR1 and CDR2 are LGHNA and YNFKEQ. The CDR3 consists of 17 residues.

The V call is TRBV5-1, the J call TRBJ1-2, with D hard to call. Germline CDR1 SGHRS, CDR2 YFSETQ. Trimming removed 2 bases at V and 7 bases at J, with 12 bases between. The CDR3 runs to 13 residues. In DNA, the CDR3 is TGCGCCAGCAGCTTTAGTGGGGAGAGTGGCTACACCTTC. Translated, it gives CASSFSGESGYTF.

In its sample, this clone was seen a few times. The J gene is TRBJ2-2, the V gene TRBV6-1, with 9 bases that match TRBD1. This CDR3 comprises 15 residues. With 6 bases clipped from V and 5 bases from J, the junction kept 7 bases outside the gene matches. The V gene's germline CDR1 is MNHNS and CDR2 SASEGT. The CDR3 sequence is CASRTGDRETGELFF. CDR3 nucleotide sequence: TGTGCCAGCAGGACGGGGGACAGGGAAACCGGGGAGCTGTTTTTT.

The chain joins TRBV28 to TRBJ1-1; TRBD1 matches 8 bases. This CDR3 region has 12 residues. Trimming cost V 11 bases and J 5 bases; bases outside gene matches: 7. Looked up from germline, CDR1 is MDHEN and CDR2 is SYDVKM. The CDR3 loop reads CAAGQGLTEAFF. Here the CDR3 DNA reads TGTGCCGCAGGACAGGGTTTGACTGAAGCTTTCTTT.

The CDR3 region is CSVARVPSGNTIYF. In nucleotides, the CDR3 is TGCAGCGTGGCCAGGGTCCCATCTGGAAACACCATATATTTT. The V gene is TRBV29-1, the J gene TRBJ1-3; tentatively, D is TRBD1 (5 bases). The CDR3 is made up of 14 amino acids. CDR1 SQVTM and CDR2 ANQGSEA come from the germline V gene. V lost 6 bases, J lost 1 base, and 13 bases lay in between.

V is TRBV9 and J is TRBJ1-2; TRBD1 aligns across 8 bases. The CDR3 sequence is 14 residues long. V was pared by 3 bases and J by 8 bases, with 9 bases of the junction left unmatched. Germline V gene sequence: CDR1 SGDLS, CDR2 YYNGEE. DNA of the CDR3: TGTGCCAGCAGCGCCCGGACAGGGCCAGGCGGCTACACCTTC. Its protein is CASSARTGPGGYTF.

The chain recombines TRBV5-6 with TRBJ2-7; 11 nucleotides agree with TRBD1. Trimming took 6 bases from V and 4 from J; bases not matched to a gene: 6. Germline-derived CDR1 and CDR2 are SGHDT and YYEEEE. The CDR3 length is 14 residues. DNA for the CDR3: TGTGCCAGCAACGGACAGGGGGCCCTTTACGAGCAGTACTTC. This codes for CASNGQGALYEQYF.

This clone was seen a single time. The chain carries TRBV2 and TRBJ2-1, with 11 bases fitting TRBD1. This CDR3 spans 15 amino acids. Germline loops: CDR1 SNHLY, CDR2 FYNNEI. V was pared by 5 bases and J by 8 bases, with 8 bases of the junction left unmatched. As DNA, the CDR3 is TGTGCCAGCAGTCCCCCGGGACAGGGGGTCCATGAGCAGTTCTTC. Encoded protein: CASSPPGQGVHEQFF.

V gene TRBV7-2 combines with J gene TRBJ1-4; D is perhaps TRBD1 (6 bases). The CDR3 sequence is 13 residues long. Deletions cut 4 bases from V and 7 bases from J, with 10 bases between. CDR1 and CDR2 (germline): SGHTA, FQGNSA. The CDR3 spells CASSSGTLEKLFF. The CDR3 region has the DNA TGTGCCAGCAGCTCCGGGACACTTGAAAAACTGTTTTTT. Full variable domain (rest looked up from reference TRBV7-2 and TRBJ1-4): GAGVSQSPSNKVTEKGKDVELRCDPISGHTALYWYRQSLGQGLEFLIYFQGNSAPDKSGLPSDRFSAERTGGSVSTLTIQRTQQEDSAVYLCASSSGTLEKLFFGSGTQLSVL.

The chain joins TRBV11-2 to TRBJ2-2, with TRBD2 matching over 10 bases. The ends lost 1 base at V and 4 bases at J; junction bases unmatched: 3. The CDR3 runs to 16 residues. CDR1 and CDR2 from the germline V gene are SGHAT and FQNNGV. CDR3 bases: TGTGCCAGCAGCTTAGGAGCGGGGGGGGGCACCGGGGAGCTGTTTTTT. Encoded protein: CASSLGAGGGTGELFF.

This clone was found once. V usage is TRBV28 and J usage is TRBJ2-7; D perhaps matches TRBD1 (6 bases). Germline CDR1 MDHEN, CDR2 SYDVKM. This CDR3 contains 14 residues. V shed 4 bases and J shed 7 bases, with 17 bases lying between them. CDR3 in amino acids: CASSSSRGTGEQYF. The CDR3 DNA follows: TGTGCCAGCAGTTCCTCCAGGGGAACGGGGGAGCAGTACTTC.

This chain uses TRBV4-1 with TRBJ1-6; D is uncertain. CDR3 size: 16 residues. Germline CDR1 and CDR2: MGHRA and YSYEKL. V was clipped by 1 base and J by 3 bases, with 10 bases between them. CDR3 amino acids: CASSQGTENYNSPLHF. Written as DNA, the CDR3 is TGCGCCAGCAGCCAAGGCACAGAGAACTATAATTCACCCCTCCACTTT.

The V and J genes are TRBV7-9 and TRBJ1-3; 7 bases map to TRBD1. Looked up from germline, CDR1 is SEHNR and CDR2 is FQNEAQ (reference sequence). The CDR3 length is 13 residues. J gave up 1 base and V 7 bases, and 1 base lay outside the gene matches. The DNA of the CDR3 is TGTGCCAGCAAGACAGGGTCTGGAAACACCATATATTTT. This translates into CASKTGSGNTIYF.